This T cell receptor beta chain is drawn from a study of T cell responses to AZD1222 COVID-19 vaccine. Clones were sequenced by immunoSEQ multiplex PCR, and TCRdb holds only the in-frame ones, with some missing. This table holds 150,000 to 250,000 clones, approximately 94% found once. Regarding the study as a whole: The study found vaccine-associated CD4 TCRs spanning spike, dominant at 160-218 and 743-854. When two AZD1222 doses had been given, Spike-specific TCR breadth and depth rose.

V gave up 3 bases and J gave up 1 base, with 10 bases separating them. This CDR3 region has 15 residues. Germline CDR1 and CDR2: SGHTA and FQGNSA. Note on this clone: Its specificity is not known. This sample also contains other DNA sequences that code for the same CDR3.

The chain couples TRBV7-2 to TRBJ1-5; D is unclear. The sequencing here drew on peripheral blood, taken 28 days after the second AZD1222 dose. This sequence originates from an adult who received the AZD1222 COVID-19 vaccine. As DNA, the CDR3 is TGTGCCAGCAGCTTGGGTGTGAGGAGCAATCAGCCCCAGCATTTT. Amino acid sequence: CASSLGVRSNQPQHF.